The present entry profiles one TCR beta chain with its context. Its antigen is still unknown. Looked up from germline, CDR1 is SGHTA and CDR2 is FQGNSA. CDR3 length: 15 amino acids. Trimming took 5 bases from V and 2 from J; bases not matched to a gene: 9. The data were taken from a study of OX40 agonist ivuxolimab in advanced cancers. Overall study context: Melanoma, hepatocellular carcinoma, head and neck or renal cell cancer occurred in dose-escalation patients. Overall study results and limits: Certain nonresponders likewise exhibited a low normalized T-cell clonal expansion. What antigens the expanded peripheral T cells recognized was never established. CD4+ and CD8+ blood T cells expanded clonally by week 6 at 0.1 to 3.0 mg/kg.

Sequencing was performed with immunoSEQ multiplex PCR; in TCRdb, only in-frame clones are kept and a portion is missing. The table shows tens of thousands of clones, with about 88% occurring only once. The chain links TRBV7-2 to TRBJ2-7, with 7 bases aligning to TRBD2. The sequencing used CD4+ or CD8+ T cells sorted from blood, collected in a trial of the OX40 agonist ivuxolimab. The receptor was derived from an adult with an advanced solid tumor such as melanoma, head and neck, liver or kidney cancer. CDR3 nucleotides: TGTGCCAGCAGCCTAGGACTAGTTCCAACCTACGAGCAGTACTTC. Translating gives CASSLGLVPTYEQYF.